These 32 T cell receptor beta chains share one sample of origin, sequenced in a study of T cell responses to AZD1222 COVID-19 vaccine. The table came from immunoSEQ multiplex PCR; TCRdb's copy has only in-frame clones and leaves some out. The table lists 110,000 to 150,000 clones, approximately 93% of them singletons, with roughly 12% in the top ten. Source: peripheral blood, taken after recovery from COVID-19. These receptors all stem from an adult who had recovered from COVID-19.

V is TRBV4-2 and J is TRBJ2-7, with a possible D match to TRBD2 (6 bases). Germline V gene sequence: CDR1 LGHNA, CDR2 YNFKEQ. The CDR3 runs 17 residues. The V end lost 0 bases, the J end lost 4 bases, and 19 bases lay between the germline ends. Written as DNA, the CDR3 is TGTGCCAGCAGCCAAGAAGGCCCGGGGGTAGCCTCATACGAGCAGTACTTC. It translates to CASSQEGPGVASYEQYF.

The chain carries TRBV28 and TRBJ1-5; no definite D call. Looked up from germline, CDR1 is MDHEN and CDR2 is SYDVKM. The CDR3 length is 15 residues. V lost 5 bases and J 1 base, leaving 12 bases between the germline ends. The CDR3 region has the DNA TGTGCCAGCAGTCGAAGAAGTCAGAGCAATCAGCCCCAGCATTTT. Protein sequence: CASSRRSQSNQPQHF.

The chain couples TRBV9 to TRBJ1-1; D unresolved. The CDR3 has 15 residues. Germline CDR1 SGDLS, CDR2 YYNGEE. V lost 1 base, J lost 1 base, and 11 bases lay in between. CDR3 protein: CASSVPTGQNTEAFF. CDR3 sequence (DNA): TGTGCCAGCAGCGTACCTACGGGTCAGAACACTGAAGCTTTCTTT.

The chain links TRBV4-1 to TRBJ2-2; 11 bases fit TRBD1. Germline lookup yields CDR1 MGHRA and CDR2 YSYEKL. The CDR3 is 16 residues long. The trim removed 1 base at V and 6 bases at J, leaving 4 bases unmatched. CDR3 bases: TGCGCCAGCAGCCAAGGGGGACAGGGGGTATCCGGGGAGCTGTTTTTT. Its translation: CASSQGGQGVSGELFF.

J is TRBJ1-1 and V is TRBV5-4, with 11 bases lining up with TRBD1. V gave up 4 bases and J gave up 4 bases; unmatched junction bases: 9. The CDR3 consists of 16 residues. Germline CDR1 and CDR2: SGHNT and YYREEE (reference sequence). This CDR3 is CASSPGQGGWGTEAFF. The CDR3 DNA is TGTGCCAGCAGCCCGGGACAGGGGGGGTGGGGCACTGAAGCTTTCTTT.

The chain employs TRBV7-6 and TRBJ1-3; possible D gene TRBD1, 5 bases. Germline CDR1 SGHVS, CDR2 FNYEAQ. Between the trimmed V and J ends, which lost 3 bases and 0 bases, there was a span of 12 bases. The length of the CDR3 is 16 residues. DNA of the CDR3: TGTGCCAGCAGCTTGGGGGGTTCTAGCTCTGGAAACACCATATATTTT. Protein product: CASSLGGSSSGNTIYF.

This chain links TRBV6-4 with TRBJ2-5, with unresolved D. The CDR3 length is 15 residues. The germline gives CDR1 MRHNA, CDR2 SNTAGT. Trimming shortened V by 9 bases and J by 0 bases, and 17 bases separated the two germline ends. The CDR3 loop reads CARRSMRPYQETQYF. For the CDR3, the DNA is TGTGCCAGACGAAGTATGCGTCCTTACCAAGAGACCCAGTACTTC.

The J gene is TRBJ2-3, the V gene TRBV30; TRBD2 aligns across 8 bases. V shed 2 bases, J shed 2 bases, and the junction held 9 bases outside the gene matches. Germline V CDR1 and CDR2: GTSNPN, SVGIG (reference sequence). The CDR3 length is 16 residues. CDR3 in amino acids: CAWSMGLAGITDTQYF. The CDR3 nucleotides are TGTGCCTGGAGTATGGGATTAGCGGGAATCACAGATACGCAGTATTTT. Full variable domain (remainder filled in from reference TRBV30 and TRBJ2-3): SQTIHQWPATLVQPVGSPLSLECTVEGTSNPNLYWYRQAAGRGLQLLFYSVGIGQISSEVPQNLSASRPQDRQFILSSKKLLLSDSGFYLCAWSMGLAGITDTQYFGPGTRLTVL.

The chain has TRBV24-1 and TRBJ2-2, with 11 bases identical to TRBD1. Germline CDR1 and CDR2: KGHDR and SFDVKD. Germline trimming cut 1 base from V and 7 bases from J; bases unmatched to any gene: 4. This CDR3 has 16 residues. The DNA of the CDR3 is TGTGCCACCAGTGATTTAGGACAGGGGGCTTTCGGGGAGCTGTTTTTT. This gives the protein CATSDLGQGAFGELFF.

The chain uses TRBV19 and TRBJ2-5, with 9 nucleotides matching TRBD2. Unmatched junction bases numbered 8, after V lost 6 bases and J lost 3 bases. The CDR3 consists of 15 residues. Germline-derived CDR1 and CDR2 are LNHDA and SQIVND (reference sequence). The CDR3: CASSGLARIKETQYF. The CDR3 DNA is TGTGCCAGTAGCGGACTAGCGAGAATCAAAGAGACCCAGTACTTC.

As regards this clone: One end of the junction does not line up with germline, which may come from a read error. The chain links TRBV19 to TRBJ2-2; 11 nucleotides agree with TRBD2. In germline, CDR1 is LNHDA, CDR2 SQIVND (reference sequence). This CDR3 spans 13 amino acids. CDR3 sequence reads: CASLAGGTGKLFF. CDR3 in DNA: TGTGCCAGTCTAGCGGGAGGCACCGGGAAGCTGTTTTTT.

This chain uses TRBV28 with TRBJ1-3, with TRBD1 identical over 9 bases. The CDR3 totals 17 residues. CDR1 MDHEN and CDR2 SYDVKM come from the germline V gene. J lost 0 bases, V lost 6 bases, and 9 bases had no gene match. CDR3 residues: CASRSTGGRSSGNTIYF. The CDR3 region has the DNA TGTGCCAGCAGGTCCACAGGGGGCCGCTCCTCTGGAAACACCATATATTTT.

In its sample, this clone was seen once. V gene TRBV5-1 combines with J gene TRBJ1-2; TRBD1 agrees at 8 bases. This CDR3 has 15 residues. CDR1 is SGHRS and CDR2 is YFSETQ in the germline V gene. V gave up 3 bases and J gave up 0 bases; unmatched junction bases: 4. The CDR3 DNA is TGCGCCAGCAGCTGGGACAGGCCTCCTAACTATGGCTACACCTTC. Translation: CASSWDRPPNYGYTF.

J is TRBJ2-3 and V is TRBV5-1, with a possible D match to TRBD2 (6 bases). From germline, CDR1 is SGHRS and CDR2 YFSETQ. The CDR3 extends over 14 amino acids. V lost 4 bases to trimming and J lost 3 bases, with 12 bases between them. For the CDR3, the DNA is TGCGCCAGCAGCAACGATGGGGGGACAGATACGCAGTATTTT. This gives the protein CASSNDGGTDTQYF.

The chain has TRBV7-3 and TRBJ2-3; 9 nucleotides match TRBD2. The CDR3 is 15 amino acids. Germline assignment: CDR1 SGHTA and CDR2 FQGTGA. V dropped 6 bases and J dropped 2; count of bases not matched to a gene: 6. The CDR3 coding sequence is TGTGCCAGCAGTTGGAGCGGGAGGCACACAGATACGCAGTATTTT. This sequence encodes CASSWSGRHTDTQYF.

Notes on this clone: A junction end diverges from the germline sequence, so it may reflect a read error. The chain uses TRBV20-1 and TRBJ1-2; maybe TRBD1 (5 bases). The CDR3 covers 11 residues. The germline CDR1 and CDR2 sequences are DFQATT and SNEGSKA (reference sequence). The CDR3 coding sequence is TGCAGTGCTAGAGATCCGGGGGAATGGGTCTTC. Translated, it gives CSARDPGEWVF.

The chain links TRBV5-1 to TRBJ2-1; D is possibly TRBD2 (5 bases). Trimming shortened V by 2 bases and J by 10 bases, and 7 bases separated the two germline ends. Germline V lookup: CDR1 SGHRS, CDR2 YFSETQ. The CDR3 sequence is 11 residues long. The CDR3 here is CASSLRLEQFF. In DNA form, the CDR3 reads TGCGCCAGCAGCTTAAGACTAGAGCAGTTCTTC.

The chain couples TRBV11-3 to TRBJ2-2, with D possibly matching TRBD1 (5 bases). CDR1 is SGHNT and CDR2 is YENEEA in the germline V gene. With 1 base removed from V and 6 bases from J, the gap between germline ends came to 9 bases. This CDR3 contains 14 residues. Written as DNA, the CDR3 is TGTGCCAGCAGCTTAGGGCTAGGGGCCGGGGAGCTGTTTTTT. Its protein is CASSLGLGAGELFF.

The V and J genes are TRBV30 and TRBJ1-3; no reliable D call. The CDR3 loop spans 11 amino acids. Between the trimmed V and J ends, which lost 3 bases and 6 bases, there was a span of 6 bases. The V gene's germline CDR1 is GTSNPN and CDR2 SVGIG (reference sequence). Here the CDR3 reads CAWRVLNTIYF. The DNA of the CDR3 is TGTGCCTGGAGGGTCTTAAACACCATATATTTT.

The gene calls are TRBV28 and TRBJ1-2; the match to TRBD1 covers 10 bases. Germline loops: CDR1 MDHEN, CDR2 SYDVKM. This CDR3 has 15 amino acids. Losses at the gene ends were 10 bases for V and 0 bases for J; bases not matched to a gene: 8. The CDR3 sequence is CATRDRGHPNYGYTF. CDR3 bases: TGTGCCACCCGGGACAGGGGTCACCCTAACTATGGCTACACCTTC.

This sequence joins TRBV18 and TRBJ2-5; D is ambiguous. V gave up 3 bases and J gave up 2 bases, with 7 bases separating them. The germline V gene has CDR1 KGHSH and CDR2 LQKENI. The CDR3 runs to 13 residues. CDR3 amino acids: CASSPDGQETQYF. CDR3 in DNA: TGTGCCAGCTCACCGGACGGACAAGAGACCCAGTACTTC.

The V call is TRBV5-1, the J call TRBJ2-1, with TRBD2 as a possible D gene (6 bases). Between the trimmed V and J ends, which lost 0 bases and 9 bases, there was a span of 13 bases. Per the germline V gene, CDR1 is SGHRS and CDR2 is YFSETQ. This CDR3 region has 14 residues. In nucleotides, the CDR3 is TGCGCCAGCAGCTTGGCGGCTACCGGGGGTGAGCAGTTCTTC. Protein product: CASSLAATGGEQFF.

The V and J genes are TRBV6-4 and TRBJ2-1, with D possibly being TRBD2 (6 bases). Germline lookup yields CDR1 MRHNA and CDR2 SNTAGT. Trimming stripped 3 bases from V and 4 bases from J, with 13 bases between. The length of the CDR3 is 15 residues. The CDR3 bases are TGTGCCAGCAGTGAACGTGGGGACTCTTACAATGAGCAGTTCTTC. This gives the protein CASSERGDSYNEQFF.

The chain combines TRBV30 with TRBJ2-1; 12 nucleotides match TRBD2. The CDR3 runs to 15 residues. Germline trimming cut 0 bases from V and 5 bases from J; bases unmatched to any gene: 2. CDR1 is GTSNPN, CDR2 SVGIG, per germline (reference sequence). CDR3 bases: TGTGCCTGGAGTGTTGGACTAGCGGGAAACAATGAGCAGTTCTTC. It codes for CAWSVGLAGNNEQFF.

This clone appeared a single time. The rearrangement links TRBV5-1 to TRBJ1-2; D is ambiguous. The CDR3 length is 14 residues. From germline, CDR1 is SGHRS and CDR2 YFSETQ. Deletions cut 0 bases from V and 4 bases from J, with 10 bases between. The CDR3 loop reads CASSLGEWTYGYTF. In DNA, the CDR3 is TGCGCCAGCAGCTTGGGGGAATGGACCTATGGCTACACCTTC.

This rearrangement joins TRBV5-4 to TRBJ1-2; 7 bases line up with TRBD1. The CDR3 is 14 amino acids. Per the germline V gene, CDR1 is SGHNT and CDR2 is YYREEE (reference sequence). The V segment lost 9 bases and the J segment 6 bases; nucleotides outside the gene matches: 14. The CDR3 protein is CAIAEDLTGDGYTF. The CDR3 coding sequence is TGTGCCATCGCCGAAGATTTAACAGGGGATGGCTACACCTTC.

This clone showed up just a few times. This rearrangement joins TRBV5-6 to TRBJ1-3; D remains unclear. Germline-derived CDR1 and CDR2 are SGHDT and YYEEEE. Trimming removed 2 bases from V and 2 bases from J, with 20 bases in between. The CDR3 runs to 18 residues. The CDR3 spells CASSFWWGDVYTGNTIYF. DNA for the CDR3: TGTGCCAGCAGCTTTTGGTGGGGAGACGTCTATACTGGAAACACCATATATTTT.

The count of this clone is one. V and J are TRBV28 and TRBJ2-3, with TRBD1 as a possible D gene (6 bases). V shed 5 bases and J shed 6 bases, with 15 bases lying between them. Germline V gene lookup returns CDR1 MDHEN and CDR2 SYDVKM. The CDR3 is 14 residues long. The CDR3 spells CASSPGQILDTQYF. The DNA of the CDR3 is TGTGCCAGCAGTCCCGGACAGATTTTGGATACGCAGTATTTT.

The rearrangement joins TRBV7-6 to TRBJ2-1; D uncertain. V was shortened by 5 bases and J by 9 bases, with 8 bases between the two germline ends. The germline gives CDR1 SGHVS, CDR2 FNYEAQ. The CDR3 runs to 11 residues. The CDR3 spells CASSQSGEQFF. The CDR3 DNA reads as TGTGCCAGCAGCCAATCGGGTGAGCAGTTCTTC.

The V gene is TRBV5-5, the J gene TRBJ2-7; TRBD1 matches at 11 bases. After removal of 4 bases from V and 6 bases from J, the junction contained 6 bases not matched to a gene. CDR3 length: 14 residues. Germline V CDR1 and CDR2: SGHKS, YYEKEE (reference sequence). CDR3 residues: CASSTTGTGGEQYF. DNA for the CDR3: TGTGCCAGCAGCACGACCGGGACAGGGGGCGAGCAGTACTTC.

The chain employs TRBV29-1 and TRBJ2-1; D is perhaps TRBD1 (7 bases). Trimming took off 7 bases at V and 0 bases at J, with 16 bases between the two ends. The CDR3 totals 15 residues. CDR1 SQVTM and CDR2 ANQGSEA come from the germline V gene. The CDR3 DNA is TGCAGCGCCCCGGGGGACAGTCGCTCCTACAATGAGCAGTTCTTC. Its translation is CSAPGDSRSYNEQFF.

The chain is built from TRBV11-2 and TRBJ1-1; unclear D gene. V was clipped by 2 bases and J by 1 base, with 5 bases between them. Per germline, CDR1 SGHAT and CDR2 FQNNGV. The CDR3 spans 13 residues. The CDR3 is CASSLRTNTEAFF. The CDR3 DNA sequence: TGTGCCAGCAGCTTAAGGACGAACACTGAAGCTTTCTTT.